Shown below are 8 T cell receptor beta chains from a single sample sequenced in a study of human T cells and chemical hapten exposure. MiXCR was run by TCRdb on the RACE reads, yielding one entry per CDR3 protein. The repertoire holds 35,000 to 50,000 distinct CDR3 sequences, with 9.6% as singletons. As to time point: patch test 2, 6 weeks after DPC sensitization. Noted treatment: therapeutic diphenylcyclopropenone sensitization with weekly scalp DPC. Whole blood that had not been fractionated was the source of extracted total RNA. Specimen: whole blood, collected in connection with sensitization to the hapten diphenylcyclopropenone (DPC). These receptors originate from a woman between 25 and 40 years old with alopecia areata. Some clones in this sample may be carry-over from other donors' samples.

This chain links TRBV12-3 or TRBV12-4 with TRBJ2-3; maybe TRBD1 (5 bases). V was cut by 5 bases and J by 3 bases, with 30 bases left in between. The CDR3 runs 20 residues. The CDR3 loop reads CASSLRAGFGFGRGTDTQYF. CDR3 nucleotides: TGTGCCAGCAGTCTACGAGCCGGTTTTGGTTTTGGTAGGGGTACAGATACGCAGTATTTT.

In nucleotides, the CDR3 is TGTGCCAGCAGCATCCAAGAGGTTAACAGACATAAAGCTTTCTTT. Translating gives CASSIQEVNRHKAFF. The chain couples TRBV7-6 to TRBJ1-1; D remains unclear. The CDR3 totals 15 residues. Trimming left V 5 bases short and J 9 bases short, with 22 bases between. Germline V gene sequence: CDR1 SGHVS, CDR2 FNYEAQ.

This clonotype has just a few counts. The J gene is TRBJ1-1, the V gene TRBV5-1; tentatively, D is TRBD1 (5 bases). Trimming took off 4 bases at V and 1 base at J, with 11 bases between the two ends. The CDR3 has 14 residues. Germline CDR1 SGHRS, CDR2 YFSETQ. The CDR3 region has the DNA TGCGCCAGCAGCACTTTTCAGGGGAACACTGAAGCTTTCTTT. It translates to CASSTFQGNTEAFF.

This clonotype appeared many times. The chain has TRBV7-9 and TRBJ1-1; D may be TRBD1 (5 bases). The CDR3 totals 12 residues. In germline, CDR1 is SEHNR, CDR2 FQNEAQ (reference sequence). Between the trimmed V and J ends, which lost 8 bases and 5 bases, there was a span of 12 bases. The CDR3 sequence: CASARGPTEAFF. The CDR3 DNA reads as TGTGCCAGCGCGAGGGGCCCTACTGAAGCTTTCTTT.

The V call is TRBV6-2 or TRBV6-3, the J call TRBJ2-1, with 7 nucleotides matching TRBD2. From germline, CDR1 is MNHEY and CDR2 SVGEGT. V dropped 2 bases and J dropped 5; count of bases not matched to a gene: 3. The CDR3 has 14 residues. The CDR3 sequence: CASSYLAEHNEQFF. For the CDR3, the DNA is TGTGCCAGCAGTTACCTAGCGGAACACAATGAGCAGTTCTTC.

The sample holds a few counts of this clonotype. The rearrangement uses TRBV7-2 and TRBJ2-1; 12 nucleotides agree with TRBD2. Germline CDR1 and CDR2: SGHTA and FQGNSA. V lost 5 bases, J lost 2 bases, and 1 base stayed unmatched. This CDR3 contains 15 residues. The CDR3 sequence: CASSPSGGAYNEQFF. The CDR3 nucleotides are TGTGCCAGCAGCCCTAGCGGGGGGGCCTACAATGAGCAGTTCTTC.

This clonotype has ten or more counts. The CDR3 region is CASSLAWGSGPPPHF. In nucleotides, the CDR3 is TGTGCCAGCAGTTTAGCTTGGGGGTCGGGACCTCCTCCCCACTTT. The gene calls are TRBV28 and TRBJ1-6; perhaps TRBD1 as D (5 bases). The V end was cut by 2 bases, the J end by 18 bases, with 23 bases between. Germline CDR1 MDHEN, CDR2 SYDVKM. CDR3 length: 15 residues. The variable domain in full, with the rest retrieved from reference TRBV28 and TRBJ1-6, is DVKVTQSSRYLVKRTGEKVFLECVQDMDHENMFWYRQDPGLGLRLIYFSYDVKMKEKGDIPEGYSVSREKKERFSLILESASTNQTSMYLCASSLAWGSGPPPHFGNGTRLTVT.

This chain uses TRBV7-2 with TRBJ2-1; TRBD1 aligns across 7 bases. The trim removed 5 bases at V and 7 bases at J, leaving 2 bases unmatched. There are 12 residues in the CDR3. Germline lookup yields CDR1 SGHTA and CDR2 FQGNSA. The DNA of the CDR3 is TGTGCCAGCAGCCGGGACAGAAATGAGCAGTTCTTC. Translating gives CASSRDRNEQFF.